The 26 T cell receptor beta chains below were found in one sample sequenced in a study of T cell changes during pregnancy in multiple sclerosis. TCRdb keeps only in-frame clones here, not all; method: immunoSEQ multiplex PCR. The data contain about 23,000 clones, roughly nine tenths of them seen just once; the ten biggest clones take up roughly 8.4%. Material: CD8+ T cells from peripheral blood mononuclear cells, obtained after pregnancy. The receptors stem from a female donor with multiple sclerosis, enrolled in a pregnancy study.

This sequence joins TRBV27 and TRBJ2-2, with TRBD1 matching 7 bases. Germline CDR1 MNHEY, CDR2 SMNVEV (reference sequence). The CDR3 length is 16 residues. J lost 7 bases, V lost 4 bases, and 12 bases had no gene match. In DNA form, the CDR3 reads TGTGCCAGCAGTTCACAACACCGACAGGGTTACGGGGAGCTGTTTTTT. It is translated as CASSSQHRQGYGELFF.

The chain employs TRBV5-6 and TRBJ2-7, with D perhaps matching TRBD1 (5 bases). Germline values: CDR1 SGHDT, CDR2 YYEEEE. The CDR3 runs to 14 residues. The V end lost 0 bases, the J end lost 3 bases, and 10 bases lay between the germline ends. CDR3 sequence: CASSLVQGGYEQYF. The CDR3 region has the DNA TGTGCCAGCAGCTTGGTTCAGGGTGGCTACGAGCAGTACTTC.

The rearrangement joins TRBV10-3 to TRBJ2-1; tentative D call: TRBD2 (6 bases). From germline, CDR1 is ENHRY and CDR2 SYGVKD. Trimming cost V 8 bases and J 0 bases, with 23 bases left between them. The CDR3 consists of 18 residues. The CDR3 bases are TGTGCCATCGGATACAGAGAACACCGGGGGATCTCCTACAATGAGCAGTTCTTC. Translated, it gives CAIGYREHRGISYNEQFF.

This clone is termed medium-sized (0.01 to 0.1%). CDR3 sequence (DNA): TGTGCCAGCAGTGATGCGGGAGAGGCTGATGAGCAGTTCTTC. This encodes CASSDAGEADEQFF. The chain carries TRBV6-1 and TRBJ2-1; 7 bases align to TRBD2. Germline assignment: CDR1 MNHNS and CDR2 SASEGT. V was clipped by 3 bases and J by 8 bases; unmatched bases: 7. The CDR3 is 14 amino acids.

This clone was recorded once. DNA for the CDR3: TGTGCCTGGGAACTAGCGGGTTTAGAGACCCAGTACTTC. The encoded protein is CAWELAGLETQYF. The chain uses TRBV30 and TRBJ2-5, with 9 nucleotides matching TRBD2. Germline loops: CDR1 GTSNPN, CDR2 SVGIG (reference sequence). The CDR3 loop spans 13 amino acids. V trimming: 5 bases; J trimming: 4 bases; junction bases outside the gene matches: 5.

CDR3 loop: CSVEWLVASHYEQYF. The CDR3 DNA follows: TGCAGCGTTGAATGGTTGGTAGCTAGTCACTACGAGCAGTACTTC. The V call is TRBV29-1, the J call TRBJ2-7; D call uncertain. V was clipped by 2 bases and J by 3 bases, with 17 bases between them. In germline, CDR1 is SQVTM, CDR2 ANQGSEA. This CDR3 region has 15 residues.

CDR3 amino acids: CASSPGQGAGGYTF. The CDR3 coding sequence is TGTGCCAGCAGTCCGGGACAGGGGGCGGGTGGCTACACCTTC. This chain uses TRBV6-5 with TRBJ1-2, with 12 bases fitting TRBD1. From germline, CDR1 is MNHEY and CDR2 SVGAGI. The CDR3 is 14 amino acids. V lost 5 bases and J lost 7; bases outside the gene matches: 5.

This chain's CDR3 is CASSAGQGASGGPNNEQFF. The CDR3 nucleotides read TGTGCCAGCAGCGCCGGACAGGGGGCGTCGGGAGGGCCGAACAATGAGCAGTTCTTC. This sequence joins TRBV9 and TRBJ2-1; 11 bases align to TRBD1. J was trimmed by 5 bases and V by 3 bases; bases with no gene match: 16. CDR3 length equals 19 residues. Germline assignment: CDR1 SGDLS and CDR2 YYNGEE.

This clone was found once. J is TRBJ1-1 and V is TRBV5-1, with D possibly TRBD1 on 6 matching bases. CDR3 length equals 17 residues. Trimming removed 0 bases from V and 2 bases from J, with 17 bases in between. Germline V CDR1 and CDR2: SGHRS, YFSETQ. CDR3 DNA sequence: TGCGCCAGCAGCTTGGGGGGACAAGAGTGGAGTAACACTGAAGCTTTCTTT. Amino acid sequence: CASSLGGQEWSNTEAFF.

Only a few counts were recorded for this clone. This chain connects TRBV30 to TRBJ2-7, with D perhaps matching TRBD1 (5 bases). Germline V gene sequence: CDR1 GTSNPN, CDR2 SVGIG (reference sequence). The CDR3 consists of 16 residues. Deletions cut 1 base from V and 0 bases from J, with 16 bases between. The CDR3 nucleotides are TGTGCCTGGAGTGGAGAAGGACACGTAAGCTCCTACGAGCAGTACTTC. Translation: CAWSGEGHVSSYEQYF. Full variable domain (outside the CDR3, taken from reference TRBV30 and TRBJ2-7): SQTIHQWPATLVQPVGSPLSLECTVEGTSNPNLYWYRQAAGRGLQLLFYSVGIGQISSEVPQNLSASRPQDRQFILSSKKLLLSDSGFYLCAWSGEGHVSSYEQYFGPGTRLTVT.

In DNA, the CDR3 is TGTGCCAGCAGAGGACTAGTTGATACGCAGTATTTT. This gives the protein CASRGLVDTQYF. This sequence joins TRBV28 and TRBJ2-3, with 7 bases matching TRBD2. V lost 6 bases, J lost 6 bases, and 3 bases stayed unmatched. Germline V gives CDR1 MDHEN, CDR2 SYDVKM. The CDR3 is made up of 12 amino acids.

The chain uses TRBV5-6 and TRBJ1-2; 10 bases are a match to TRBD1. The J segment lost 1 base and the V segment lost 4 bases, leaving 16 bases of the junction unmatched. CDR3 length: 19 amino acids. Germline V gives CDR1 SGHDT, CDR2 YYEEEE. CDR3 in DNA: TGTGCCAGCAGCCTTCGAATCGGGACAGGGGATAATTTTAACTATGGCTACACCTTC. Translating gives CASSLRIGTGDNFNYGYTF.

This chain connects TRBV27 to TRBJ1-1; D remains ambiguous. This CDR3 is built from 14 residues. The germline CDR1 and CDR2 sequences are MNHEY and SMNVEV (reference sequence). Trimming left V 7 bases short and J 3 bases short, with 15 bases between. CDR3 region: CASTSTVGYTEAFF. CDR3 in DNA: TGTGCCAGCACCTCCACTGTCGGTTACACTGAAGCTTTCTTT.

In DNA, the CDR3 is TGTGCCAGCAGCCAAAAGACTAGCGGGGCCCAAGAGACCCAGTACTTC. Translation gives CASSQKTSGAQETQYF. This chain links TRBV7-6 with TRBJ2-5; 11 nucleotides agree with TRBD2. CDR1 SGHVS and CDR2 FNYEAQ come from the germline V gene. The CDR3 covers 16 residues. V shed 5 bases, J shed 1 base, and the junction held 6 bases outside the gene matches.

This clone was seen a single time. V usage is TRBV10-1 and J usage is TRBJ1-1; 7 nucleotides align to TRBD1. With 4 bases clipped from V and 3 bases from J, the junction kept 8 bases outside the gene matches. CDR1 and CDR2 (germline): WNHNN, SYGVQD (reference sequence). The CDR3 has 15 amino acids. The DNA for the CDR3 is TGCGCCAGCAGTGCCTTAAAGGGGGCTTACACTGAAGCTTTCTTT. Translated: CASSALKGAYTEAFF.

The chain uses TRBV27 and TRBJ2-7, with 10 bases matching TRBD2. The length of the CDR3 is 14 residues. Germline values: CDR1 MNHEY, CDR2 SMNVEV (reference sequence). J was trimmed by 3 bases and V by 1 base; bases with no gene match: 0. This CDR3 is CASSLLAGGYEQYF. The CDR3 coding sequence is TGTGCCAGCAGTTTATTAGCGGGAGGCTACGAGCAGTACTTC.

The V gene is TRBV9, the J gene TRBJ2-5, with TRBD2 identical over 12 bases. CDR1 SGDLS and CDR2 YYNGEE come from the germline V gene. Trimming cost V 5 bases and J 0 bases; bases outside gene matches: 8. There are 17 residues in the CDR3. In DNA, the CDR3 is TGTGCCAGCAGTCGAATGACTAGCGGGAGATACCAAGAGACCCAGTACTTC. It is translated as CASSRMTSGRYQETQYF.

V usage is TRBV11-2 and J usage is TRBJ1-1; tentatively, D is TRBD1 (6 bases). CDR1 SGHAT and CDR2 FQNNGV come from the germline V gene. Trimming stripped 1 base from V and 0 bases from J, with 12 bases between. This CDR3 contains 16 residues. CDR3 DNA sequence: TGTGCCAGCAGCTTAGGTTATACAGGGCTGAACACTGAAGCTTTCTTT. Amino acid sequence: CASSLGYTGLNTEAFF.

This chain links TRBV5-6 with TRBJ2-3, with 9 bases fitting TRBD1. The CDR3 covers 16 residues. V lost 3 bases to trimming and J lost 2 bases; unmatched junction nucleotides: 7. The V gene's germline CDR1 is SGHDT and CDR2 YYEEEE. CDR3 DNA sequence: TGTGCCAGCAGCTCCCGGGACAGGGCTTACACAGATACGCAGTATTTT. Translated: CASSSRDRAYTDTQYF.

The chain uses TRBV29-1 and TRBJ2-2; weak D call: TRBD1 (6 bases). CDR3 size: 12 residues. Trimming removed 8 bases at V and 4 bases at J, with 11 bases between. Germline V lookup: CDR1 SQVTM, CDR2 ANQGSEA. The CDR3 loop reads CSLSGVTGELFF. In DNA form, the CDR3 reads TGCAGCCTTTCAGGGGTCACCGGGGAGCTGTTTTTT.

The chain employs TRBV11-2 and TRBJ2-2; tentatively, D is TRBD1 (7 bases). Trimming cost V 4 bases and J 7 bases, with 19 bases left between them. The V gene's germline CDR1 is SGHAT and CDR2 FQNNGV. The CDR3 is made up of 16 amino acids. CDR3 loop: CASSSGGTEWVGELFF. The DNA for the CDR3 is TGTGCCAGCAGCTCAGGGGGGACAGAATGGGTCGGGGAGCTGTTTTTT.

V is TRBV10-3 and J is TRBJ1-1, with 8 bases matching TRBD1. The CDR3 covers 13 residues. Trimming removed 7 bases from V and 6 bases from J; junction bases left unmatched: 7. Germline V gene sequence: CDR1 ENHRY, CDR2 SYGVKD. The CDR3 region has the DNA TGTGCCATCACCGCCGACAGGGGCGCTGAAGCTTTCTTT. Its protein is CAITADRGAEAFF.

The chain combines TRBV6-1 with TRBJ2-5; 7 bases line up with TRBD1. CDR1 is MNHNS and CDR2 is SASEGT in the germline V gene. This CDR3 is 16 amino acids long. Trimming at V came to 2 bases and at J to 2 bases, leaving 8 bases not matched to a gene. This chain's CDR3 is CASSESWTGNQETQYF. The CDR3 bases are TGTGCCAGCAGTGAATCGTGGACAGGTAATCAAGAGACCCAGTACTTC.

The chain is built from TRBV4-3 and TRBJ2-3; 7 nucleotides line up with TRBD2. Germline CDR1 is LGHNA and CDR2 is YSLEER. CDR3 length: 15 residues. The junction had 7 bases not matched to a gene; V was cut back by 4 bases and J by 3 bases. In DNA, the CDR3 is TGCGCCAGCAGCCGACTGACTAGCTTTACAGATACGCAGTATTTT. It specifies CASSRLTSFTDTQYF.

The J gene is TRBJ2-1, the V gene TRBV9; TRBD2 matches 11 bases. V was pared by 5 bases and J by 4 bases, with 8 bases of the junction left unmatched. Germline V gives CDR1 SGDLS, CDR2 YYNGEE. The length of the CDR3 is 16 residues. The CDR3 DNA is TGTGCCAGCAGAGGGACTAGCGGAAAGGATTACAATGAGCAGTTCTTC. This translates into CASRGTSGKDYNEQFF.

For the CDR3, the DNA is TGTGCCAGCAGCGAAGAGGCGGTAACTTCAAAATCCTACGAGCAGTACTTC. Its translation: CASSEEAVTSKSYEQYF. The rearrangement joins TRBV5-4 to TRBJ2-7, with unresolved D. Germline V gene lookup returns CDR1 SGHNT and CDR2 YYREEE (reference sequence). This CDR3 spans 17 amino acids. V lost 4 bases to trimming and J lost 1 base, with 21 bases between them.